These T cell receptor beta chains were read from a single sample in a study of T and B cells in COVID-19 patients. TCRdb reprocessed the multiplex PCR reads via MiXCR and lists one record per CDR3 protein. The data show approximately 26,000 distinct CDR3 sequences, over 25% seen once. Sample: blood. These receptors all come from a human donor who had recovered from COVID-19. CDR3s include the opening cysteine and the closing phenylalanine or tryptophan. A D gene is named only where the DNA matches it firmly. The size of a clone is reported for some rows only, either as once, few or many, or as a class for expanded clones.

size: -; V: TRBV20-1; J: TRBJ2-7; D: -; CDR3: CSARVQGYEQYF; DNA: TGCAGTGCTAGAGTCCAGGGCTACGAGCAGTACTTC
size: -; V: TRBV20-1; J: TRBJ2-1; D: -; CDR3: CSASRKSYNEQFF; DNA: TGCAGTGCTAGCCGGAAATCCTACAATGAGCAGTTCTTC
size: -; V: TRBV11-1; J: TRBJ2-7; D: -; CDR3: CASSDRDNYYEQYF; DNA: TGTGCCAGCAGCGACCGGGACAACTACTACGAGCAGTACTTC
size: -; V: TRBV21-1; J: TRBJ2-2; D: -; CDR3: CASSKEEIKRPGELFF; DNA: TGTGCCAGCAGCAAAGAGGAAATTAAGAGGCCCGGGGAGCTGTTTTTT
size: -; V: TRBV29-1; J: TRBJ2-2; D: TRBD1; CDR3: CSVEGTGGGELFF; DNA: TGCAGCGTTGAAGGGACAGGGGGCGGTGAGCTGTTTTTT
size: -; V: TRBV5-1; J: TRBJ2-5; D: -; CDR3: CASSLGTAAQETQYF; DNA: TGCGCCAGCAGCTTGGGGACAGCGGCACAAGAGACCCAGTACTTC
size: -; V: TRBV19; J: TRBJ1-5; D: TRBD1; CDR3: CASSSGGDSVGRPQHF; DNA: TGTGCCAGTAGTTCTGGGGGGGACAGCGTGGGACGGCCCCAGCATTTT
size: few; V: TRBV30; J: TRBJ1-1; D: -; CDR3: CAWAPGANTEAFF; DNA: TGTGCCTGGGCCCCGGGCGCAAACACTGAAGCTTTCTTT
size: -; V: TRBV6-4; J: TRBJ2-3; D: -; CDR3: CASSDSTAPTDTQYF; DNA: TGTGCCAGCAGTGACTCTACGGCGCCCACAGATACGCAGTATTTT
size: -; V: TRBV4-3; J: TRBJ2-3; D: -; CDR3: CASSQIGGWADTQYF; DNA: TGCGCCAGCAGCCAAATTGGGGGATGGGCAGATACGCAGTATTTT
size: -; V: TRBV13; J: TRBJ2-7; D: TRBD1; CDR3: CASRDPGTESSYEQYF; DNA: TGTGCCAGCAGAGACCCCGGGACAGAGAGCTCCTACGAGCAGTACTTC
size: -; V: TRBV7-9; J: TRBJ2-4; D: -; CDR3: CAAGVLGKNIQYF; DNA: TGTGCCGCTGGTGTACTTGGCAAAAACATTCAGTACTTC
size: -; V: TRBV7-2; J: TRBJ2-1; D: -; CDR3: CASSLGYNEQFF; DNA: TGTGCCAGCAGCTTAGGTTACAATGAGCAGTTCTTC
size: many; V: TRBV15; J: TRBJ2-7; D: TRBD1; CDR3: CATSRRTGVGEQYF; DNA: TGTGCCACCAGCAGACGGACAGGGGTGGGCGAGCAGTACTTC
size: few; V: TRBV6-2/TRBV6-3; J: TRBJ1-5; D: -; CDR3: CASSYSRAGNQPQHF; DNA: TGTGCCAGCAGTTACTCGCGAGCTGGGAATCAGCCCCAGCATTTT
size: few; V: TRBV10-3; J: TRBJ1-2; D: -; CDR3: CAIMSGYGYTF; DNA: TGTGCCATCATGTCGGGGTATGGCTACACCTTC
size: -; V: TRBV7-2; J: TRBJ1-1; D: -; CDR3: CASSLAVLGHTEAFF; DNA: TGTGCCAGCAGCTTAGCAGTTTTGGGGCACACTGAAGCTTTCTTT
size: -; V: TRBV12-3/TRBV12-4; J: TRBJ2-7; D: -; CDR3: CASSLGGGMYEQYF; DNA: TGTGCCAGCAGTTTAGGGGGCGGTATGTACGAGCAGTACTTC
size: -; V: TRBV29-1; J: TRBJ2-1; D: -; CDR3: CSVWGGSYNEQFF; DNA: TGCAGCGTTTGGGGGGGCAGTTACAATGAGCAGTTCTTC
size: -; V: TRBV6-5; J: TRBJ2-3; D: TRBD2; CDR3: CASSYISGGAPDTQYF; DNA: TGTGCCAGCAGTTACATAAGCGGGGGGGCCCCAGATACGCAGTATTTT
size: -; V: TRBV12-3/TRBV12-4; J: TRBJ2-6; D: TRBD1; CDR3: CASRRGGLKFSGANVLTF; DNA: TGTGCCAGCAGACGAGGGGGCCTTAAATTCTCTGGGGCCAACGTCCTGACTTTC
size: -; V: TRBV15; J: TRBJ2-7; D: -; CDR3: CATSRLGSYEQYF; DNA: TGTGCCACCAGCAGATTGGGCAGCTACGAGCAGTACTTC